The T cell receptor beta chain under discussion was sequenced for a study of T-cell memory formation after mild COVID-19. This clonotype occurred a few times. The CDR3 spans 13 residues. The germline gives CDR1 ENHRY, CDR2 SYGVKD. After removal of 7 bases from V and 8 bases from J, the junction contained 8 bases not matched to a gene. TCRdb used MiXCR to reprocess the 5' RACE reads, holding one entry per CDR3 protein. This table holds some 300,000 distinct CDR3 sequences, less than 20% found once. The sample comprised PBMCs or a T cell subset sorted from them (not recorded which). The J gene is TRBJ1-5, the V gene TRBV10-3, with TRBD1 identical over 7 bases. This clonotype was obtained from a man aged 18 to 35 who had mild COVID-19 (a few samples of this study predate the infection). Cell type and time point are not known. CDR3 loop: CAINRGLDEPQHF. In DNA form, the CDR3 reads TGTGCCATCAATAGGGGGCTGGATGAGCCCCAGCATTTT.